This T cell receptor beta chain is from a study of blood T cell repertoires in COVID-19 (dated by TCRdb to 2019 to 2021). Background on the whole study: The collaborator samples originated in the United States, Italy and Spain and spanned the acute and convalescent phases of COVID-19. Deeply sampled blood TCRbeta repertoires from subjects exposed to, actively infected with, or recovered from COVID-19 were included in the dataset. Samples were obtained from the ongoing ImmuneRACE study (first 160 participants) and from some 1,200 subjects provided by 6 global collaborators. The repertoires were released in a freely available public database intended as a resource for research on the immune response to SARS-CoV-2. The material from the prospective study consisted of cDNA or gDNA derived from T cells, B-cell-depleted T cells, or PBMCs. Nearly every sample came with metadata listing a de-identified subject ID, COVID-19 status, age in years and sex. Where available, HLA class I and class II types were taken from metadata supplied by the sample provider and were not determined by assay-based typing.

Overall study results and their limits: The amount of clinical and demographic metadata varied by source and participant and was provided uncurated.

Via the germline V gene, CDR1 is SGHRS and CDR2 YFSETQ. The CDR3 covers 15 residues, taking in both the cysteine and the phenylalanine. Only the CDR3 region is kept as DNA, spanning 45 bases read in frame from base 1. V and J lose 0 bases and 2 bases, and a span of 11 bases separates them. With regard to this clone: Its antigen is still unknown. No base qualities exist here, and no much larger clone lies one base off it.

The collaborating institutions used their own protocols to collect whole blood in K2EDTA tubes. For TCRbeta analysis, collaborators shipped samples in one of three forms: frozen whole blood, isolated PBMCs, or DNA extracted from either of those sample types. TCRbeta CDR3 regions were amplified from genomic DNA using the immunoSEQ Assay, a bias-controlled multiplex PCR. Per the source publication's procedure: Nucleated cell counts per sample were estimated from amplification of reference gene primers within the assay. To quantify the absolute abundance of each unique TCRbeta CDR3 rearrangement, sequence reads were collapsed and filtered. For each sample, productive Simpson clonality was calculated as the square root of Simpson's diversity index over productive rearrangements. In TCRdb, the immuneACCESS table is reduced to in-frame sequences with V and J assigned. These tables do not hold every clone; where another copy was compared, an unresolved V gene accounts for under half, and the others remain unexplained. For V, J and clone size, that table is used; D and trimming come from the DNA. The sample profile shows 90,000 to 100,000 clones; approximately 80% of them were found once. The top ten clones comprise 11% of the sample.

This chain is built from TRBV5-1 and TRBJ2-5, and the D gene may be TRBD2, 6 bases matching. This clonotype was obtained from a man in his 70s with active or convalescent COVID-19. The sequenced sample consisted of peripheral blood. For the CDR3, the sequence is CASSLERGGQETQYF. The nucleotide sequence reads TGCGCCAGCAGCTTGGAGAGGGGAGGACAAGAGACCCAGTACTTC.